The sequence of this TCR beta chain was determined in a study of T cell responses to AZD1222 COVID-19 vaccine. As to this clone: Its antigen is not known.

Study-wide results and caveats: There were mostly white British donors and more females than males, and clonal diversity was possibly underestimated.

This CDR3 is 14 amino acids long. Germline assignment: CDR1 MDHEN and CDR2 SYDVKM. Trimming cost V 3 bases and J 8 bases; bases outside gene matches: 8. The repertoire was sequenced with immunoSEQ multiplex PCR; TCRdb's copy has only in-frame clones and lacks some. The repertoire includes approximately 110,000 clones, about 88% of them detected once, and 3.5% to 4.5% sits in the top ten. J is TRBJ1-2 and V is TRBV28; 8 bases agree with TRBD1. Sequenced here: peripheral blood, sampled on day 0 of AZD1222 vaccination. This TCR was recovered from an adult in good health. The CDR3 spells CASSLGTGGRGYTF. The CDR3 DNA is TGTGCCAGCAGTTTGGGTACAGGGGGAAGGGGCTACACCTTC.